The following is a T cell receptor (beta chain) sequence with its context. Its antigen remains unidentified. Per-base qualities were not stored, and no clone one base away is much larger. These data come from a study of blood T cell repertoires in COVID-19 (dated by TCRdb to 2019 to 2021). For the study in its entirety: Collaborator samples came from the United States, Italy and Spain and covered acute and convalescent phases of COVID-19. The material from the prospective study consisted of cDNA or gDNA derived from T cells, B-cell-depleted T cells, or PBMCs. Deeply sampled blood TCRbeta repertoires from subjects exposed to, actively infected with, or recovered from COVID-19 were included in the dataset. The repertoires were made available in a free public database intended to serve as a resource for research on the immune response to SARS-CoV-2. Samples were obtained from the ongoing ImmuneRACE study (first 160 participants) and from roughly 1,300 subjects provided by 6 global collaborators. Nearly every sample came with metadata listing a de-identified subject ID, COVID-19 status, age in years and sex. Where available, HLA class I and class II types were obtained from metadata supplied by the sample provider rather than from assay-based typing.

The immunoSEQ Assay, a bias-controlled multiplex PCR, was used to amplify TCRbeta CDR3 regions from genomic DNA. In the authors' own workflow: Nucleated cell counts per sample were estimated from amplification of reference gene primers within the assay. Sequence reads were collapsed and filtered to measure the absolute abundance of every unique TCRbeta CDR3 rearrangement. For each sample, productive Simpson clonality was calculated as the square root of Simpson's diversity index across productive rearrangements. Here the immuneACCESS table is served through TCRdb, limited to in-frame sequences with V and J called. Missing clones are a known gap in these copies; in checked studies unresolved V genes cover under half, and the rest lacks a known reason. V and J calls plus clone size are reproduced from that table; the DNA served to infer D and trimming. Within this sample are some 150,000 clones, with over 85% of them counted one time only. Clones ranked in the top ten supply around 1.6% of the sample.

After removal of 3 bases from V and 13 bases from J, the junction retains 5 bases not matched to a gene. The CDR1 and CDR2 encoded by the germline V gene (reference sequence) are GTSNPN and SVGIG. The CDR3 spans 11 residues, from the cysteine through the phenylalanine. Here the CDR3 DNA is all that survives: 33 bases in frame from base 1. Whole blood was collected in K2EDTA tubes by collaborating institutions according to the institutions' own protocols. For TCRbeta analysis, collaborators shipped samples in one of three forms: frozen whole blood, isolated PBMCs, or DNA extracted from either of those sample types. General study outcomes and caveats: How much clinical and demographic metadata was included differed by source and by participant, and the metadata was provided uncurated.

Specimen: peripheral blood. The TCR sequence derives from a human donor in a cohort sampled during active COVID-19. Recombination joined TRBV30 with TRBJ2-1, with 8 middle bases fitting TRBD2. At the DNA level, the sequence is TGTGCCTGGAGCTCAGGACTAGCCCAGTTCTTC. Its amino acids are CAWSSGLAQFF.